The source of this TCR beta chain is a study of graft-versus-host responses after intestinal transplantation. Study outcomes and limitations: Ileal or blood samples showed some GvH clones first, and such clones were also found in recipient marrow. Allografts of one patient group, those with graft-donor T cell macrochimerism, had high graft-versus-host to host-versus-graft clonal ratios.

With respect to this clone: Its specificity is unknown.

CDR3 length: 17 residues. J gave up 0 bases and V 5 bases, and 4 bases lay outside the gene matches. In germline, CDR1 is LNHDA, CDR2 SQIVND (reference sequence). Sequencing used immunoSEQ multiplex PCR; TCRdb keeps in-frame clones, though not all of them. The sample gives over 70,000 clones, less than 90% of which show up once; approximately 18% is in the top ten. The material was unstimulated CD8+ T cells sorted from spleen or lymph node cells, obtained before intestinal transplant. The TCR comes from a human donor who received an intestinal transplant. The chain has TRBV19 and TRBJ2-1; 13 bases align to TRBD2. CDR3 nucleotide sequence: TGTGCCAGTAGTGCCACTAGCGGGGGGGCCTCCTACAATGAGCAGTTCTTC. It is translated as CASSATSGGASYNEQFF. The full variable domain, rest sourced from reference TRBV19 and TRBJ2-1, is DGGITQSPKYLFRKEGQNVTLSCEQNLNHDAMYWYRQDPGQGLRLIYYSQIVNDFQKGDIAEGYSVSREKKESFPLTVTSAQKNPTAFYLCASSATSGGASYNEQFFGPGTRLTVL.